The T cell receptor beta chain under discussion was sequenced for a study of cytomegalovirus exposure and HLA in healthy donors. PCR amplification relied on 60 Vbeta primers (plus 13 Jbeta primers). TCRdb's table, derived via immunoSEQ multiplex PCR, lists solely in-frame clones and lacks some. Among some 44,000 clones listed, 45% to 65% were seen once. This CDR3 is 11 amino acids long. Trimming stripped 7 bases from V and 11 bases from J, with 17 bases between. Germline V lookup: CDR1 SQVTM, CDR2 ANQGSEA. Study-wide points: Later analysis placed DRB1 highest and HLA-C lowest in TCR association rates, which differed by HLA locus.

This clone has more than one count but fewer than ten. Antigen specificity is unknown. This likely reflects a read error, since a far larger clone is one base away. This sample also contains other DNA sequences that code for the same CDR3. This chain joins TRBV29-1 and TRBJ1-2, with D possibly matching TRBD1 (5 bases). What was sequenced was PBMCs. This sequence originates from a human donor in good health. The CDR3, as DNA: TGCAGCGCCGACCGGGGGGACGGGTACACCTTC. Translation: CSADRGDGYTF.